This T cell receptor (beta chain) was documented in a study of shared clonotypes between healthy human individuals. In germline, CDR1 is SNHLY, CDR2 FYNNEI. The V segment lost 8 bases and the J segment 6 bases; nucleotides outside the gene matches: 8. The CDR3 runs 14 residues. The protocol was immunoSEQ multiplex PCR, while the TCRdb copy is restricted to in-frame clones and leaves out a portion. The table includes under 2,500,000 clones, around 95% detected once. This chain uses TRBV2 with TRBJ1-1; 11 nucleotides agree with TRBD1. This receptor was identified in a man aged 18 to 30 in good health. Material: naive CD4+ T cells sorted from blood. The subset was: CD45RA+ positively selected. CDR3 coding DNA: TGTGCCAGCCGTGCGGGACAGGGGGTCCCTGAAGCTTTCTTT. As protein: CASRAGQGVPEAFF.